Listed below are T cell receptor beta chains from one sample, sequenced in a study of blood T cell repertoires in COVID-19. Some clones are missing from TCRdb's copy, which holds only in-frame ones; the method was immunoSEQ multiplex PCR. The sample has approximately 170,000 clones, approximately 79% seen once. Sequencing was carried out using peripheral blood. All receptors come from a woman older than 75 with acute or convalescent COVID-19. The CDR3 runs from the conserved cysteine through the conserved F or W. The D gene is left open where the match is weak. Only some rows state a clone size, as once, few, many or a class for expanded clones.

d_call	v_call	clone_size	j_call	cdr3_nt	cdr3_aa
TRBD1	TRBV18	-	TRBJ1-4	TGTGCCAGCTCACCCGACAGGGAGGAACGTGAAAAACTGTTTTTT	CASSPDREEREKLFF
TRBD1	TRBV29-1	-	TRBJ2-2	TGCAGCGCTGCTCAGGGACAGGGGAACACCGGGGAGCTGTTTTTT	CSAAQGQGNTGELFF
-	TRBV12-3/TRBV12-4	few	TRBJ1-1	TGTGCCAGCAGCTTGTACACTGAAGCTTTCTTT	CASSLYTEAFF
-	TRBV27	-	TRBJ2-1	TGTGCCAGCAGTTTTACGGGTGACTACAATGAGCAGTTCTTC	CASSFTGDYNEQFF
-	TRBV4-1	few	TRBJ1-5	TGCGCCAGCAGCCAAGATGGGCAGTTGCATCAGCCCCAGCATTTT	CASSQDGQLHQPQHF
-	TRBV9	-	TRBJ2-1	TGTGCCAGCAGCGGCGAAGTAGGGGGCAATGAGCAGTTCTTC	CASSGEVGGNEQFF
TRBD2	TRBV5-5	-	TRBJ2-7	TGTGCCAGCAGCTTGGCCGGACTAGGCAATTCCGAGCAGTACTTC	CASSLAGLGNSEQYF
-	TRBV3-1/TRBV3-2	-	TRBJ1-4	TGTGCCAGCACCCAAACAAGTGGGAAAACGGGAATGGGTATCTGGACTGAAAAACTGTTTTTT	CASTQTSGKTGMGIWTEKLFF
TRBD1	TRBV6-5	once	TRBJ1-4	TGTGCCAGCACCGAGCCGGGACAGGAGGGGGAAAAACTGTTTTTT	CASTEPGQEGEKLFF
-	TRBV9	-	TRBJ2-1	TGTGCCAGCGGCACCTTATACAATGAGCAGTTCTTC	CASGTLYNEQFF
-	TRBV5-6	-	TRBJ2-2	TGTGCCAGCAGCTTGGGTCGGGCCGGGGAGCTGTTTTTT	CASSLGRAGELFF
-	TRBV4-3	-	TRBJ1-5	TGCGCCAGCAGCCAAGATTGGCCAGGGTATGGGCAGCCCCAGCATTTT	CASSQDWPGYGQPQHF
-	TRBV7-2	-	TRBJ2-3	TGTGCCAGCAGCTTAGGGAGGAGCACAGATACGCAGTATTTT	CASSLGRSTDTQYF
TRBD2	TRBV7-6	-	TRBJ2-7	TGTGCCAGCAGCTCCCTCCCTATTAGCGGGGAACCCTACGAGCAGTACTTC	CASSSLPISGEPYEQYF
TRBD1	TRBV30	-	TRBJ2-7	TGTGCCTGGACTAGGGACAGTCCGGGCTACGAGCAGTACTTC	CAWTRDSPGYEQYF
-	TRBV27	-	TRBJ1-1	TGTGCCAGCAGTTTAACGGATCGGGGCACTGAAGCTTTCTTT	CASSLTDRGTEAFF
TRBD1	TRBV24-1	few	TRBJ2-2	TGTGCCACCAGTGGCCGACCGGGACAGGGTAACACCGGGGAGCTGTTTTTT	CATSGRPGQGNTGELFF
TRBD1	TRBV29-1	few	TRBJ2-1	TGCAGCGTTCCTACAGGGGCCTCAAACTACAATGAGCAGTTCTTC	CSVPTGASNYNEQFF
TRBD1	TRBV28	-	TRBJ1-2	TGTGCCAGCGGGGGATCCATGGGACAGGGAAATTTTGGCTACACCTTC	CASGGSMGQGNFGYTF
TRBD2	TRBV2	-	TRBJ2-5	TGTGCCAGCAGTGACTCCCTAGCGGGAGGAGGAGAGACCCAGTACTTC	CASSDSLAGGGETQYF
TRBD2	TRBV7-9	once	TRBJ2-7	TGTGCCAGCAAACTAGCGGGAGACTCCTACGAGCAGTACTTC	CASKLAGDSYEQYF
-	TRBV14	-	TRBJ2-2	TGTGCCAGCAGCCCGAGGTGGGCTAGCAGGTCCACCGGGGAGCTGTTTTTT	CASSPRWASRSTGELFF
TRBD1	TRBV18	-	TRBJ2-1	TGTGCCAGCTCACCACGGACCGGGACAGGGGAAATAAATGAGCAGTTCTTC	CASSPRTGTGEINEQFF
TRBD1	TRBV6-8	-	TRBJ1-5	TGTGCCATTAAGACAGGGGACAGGCAGCCCCAGCATTTT	CAIKTGDRQPQHF
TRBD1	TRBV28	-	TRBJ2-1	TGTGCCAGCAGTGGGACAGGGGGTGGGTACAATGAGCAGTTCTTC	CASSGTGGGYNEQFF
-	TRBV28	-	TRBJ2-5	TGTGCCAGCAGTGTGTGGCGGACTGTTTTTGTGAACAATGAGACCCAGTACTTC	CASSVWRTVFVNNETQYF
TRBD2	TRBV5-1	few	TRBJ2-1	TGCGCCAGCAGGTCCGGGACTAGTTCCTACAATGAGCAGTTCTTC	CASRSGTSSYNEQFF
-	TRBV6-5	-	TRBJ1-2	TGTGCCAGCAGTAGGACAGCCCGGAGTGGCTACACCTTC	CASSRTARSGYTF
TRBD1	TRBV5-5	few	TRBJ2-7	TGTGCCAGCAGCTTGGCGGGACAGGGGTACGACGAGCAGTACTTC	CASSLAGQGYDEQYF
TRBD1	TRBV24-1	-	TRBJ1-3	TGTGCCACCAGACCGGGACAGGGCTTCGGAAACACCATATATTTT	CATRPGQGFGNTIYF
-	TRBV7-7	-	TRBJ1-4	TGTGCCAGCAGCCCGGGGGGGGGTGAAAAACTGTTTTTT	CASSPGGGEKLFF
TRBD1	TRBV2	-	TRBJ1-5	TGTGCCAGCAGGCCGGGACAGGGACGCAATCAGCCCCAGCATTTT	CASRPGQGRNQPQHF
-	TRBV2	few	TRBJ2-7	TGTGCCAGCAGCGCCCTTAGAGACGGGTCCTACGAGCAGTACTTC	CASSALRDGSYEQYF
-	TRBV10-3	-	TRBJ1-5	TGTGCCATCAGTGAGTGGGCGGGGATTAATCAGCCCCAGCATTTT	CAISEWAGINQPQHF
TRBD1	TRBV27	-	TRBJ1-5	TGTGCCAGCAGGCCCGGGACAGGGAGTAGTCAGCCCCAGCATTTT	CASRPGTGSSQPQHF
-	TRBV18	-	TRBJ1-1	TGTGCCAGCTCAACCGGGGGTGACACTGAAGCTTTCTTT	CASSTGGDTEAFF
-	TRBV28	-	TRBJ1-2	TGTGGGGTTAAAGACAGAAACTATGGCTACACCTTC	CGVKDRNYGYTF
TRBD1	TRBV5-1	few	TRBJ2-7	TGCGCCAGCAGCTCTGACCCGGGACAGGGGGCGCGCGAGCAGTACTTC	CASSSDPGQGAREQYF
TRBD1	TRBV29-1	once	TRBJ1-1	TGCAGCGTCGGACAGGGACGCGCTGAAGCTTTCTTT	CSVGQGRAEAFF
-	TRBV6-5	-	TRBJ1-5	TGTGCCAGCAGCAAGCCGGGGGACGGTCAGCCCCAGCATTTT	CASSKPGDGQPQHF
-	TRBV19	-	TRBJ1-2	TGTGCCAGTACCGAGGAGGACAGCAACTATGGCTACACCTTC	CASTEEDSNYGYTF
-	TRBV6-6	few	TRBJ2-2	TGTGCCAGCATTGGAGGATCCACCGGGGAGCTGTTTTTT	CASIGGSTGELFF
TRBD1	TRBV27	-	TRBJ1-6	TGTGCCAGCAGTTTAGACAGGGGAAATTCACCCCTCCACTTT	CASSLDRGNSPLHF
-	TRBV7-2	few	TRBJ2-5	TGTGCCAGCAGCTCAAACATGGTTGAGACCCAGTACTTC	CASSSNMVETQYF
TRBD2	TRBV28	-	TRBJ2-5	TGTGCCAGCAGTATGGGACTAGCGATTGAACAAGAGACCCAGTACTTC	CASSMGLAIEQETQYF
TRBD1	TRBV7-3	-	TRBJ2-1	TGTGCCAGCTCAGGGGGCTACAGCTCCTACAATGAGCAGTTCTTC	CASSGGYSSYNEQFF
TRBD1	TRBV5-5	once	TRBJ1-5	TGTGCCAGCAGCGAAGGGACAGCGTATCAGCCCCAGCATTTT	CASSEGTAYQPQHF
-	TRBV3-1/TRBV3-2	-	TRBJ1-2	TGTGCCAGCAGCCAGGGGGGTACCTATGGCTACACCTTC	CASSQGGTYGYTF
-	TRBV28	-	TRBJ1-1	TGTGCCAGCAGTTTTAAGAACACTGAAGCTTTCTTT	CASSFKNTEAFF
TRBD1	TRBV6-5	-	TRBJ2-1	TGTGCCAGCACCTTTGGACAGGGGGTAAATGAGCAGTTCTTC	CASTFGQGVNEQFF